This TCR beta chain comes out of a study of T cells in localized non-small cell lung cancer. Overall study results and limits: Among the top 100 tumor clones, a median roughly 57 appeared in adjacent lung. Greater blood T cell density accompanied longer overall survival. Only one tumor region went through sequencing, so heterogeneity may still be there. The greatest T cell clonality was found in uninvolved adjacent lung (higher than in tumor).

Sequencing was performed with immunoSEQ multiplex PCR; in TCRdb, only in-frame clones are kept and a portion is missing. This table holds about 26,000 clones, around nine tenths found once. Comments on this clone: As yet, its antigen is unknown.

The CDR3 runs 16 residues. With 3 bases clipped from V and 5 bases from J, the junction kept 10 bases outside the gene matches. Germline-derived CDR1 and CDR2 are SGHNT and YYREEE (reference sequence). This material consisted of peripheral blood, taken before any cancer treatment. The chain has TRBV5-4 and TRBJ2-2, with 7 positions matching TRBD1. This sequence originates from a female donor aged 60 or older with stage II squamous cell lung carcinoma. The CDR3 reads CASSSYRGADTGELFF. CDR3 sequence (DNA): TGTGCCAGCAGCTCCTACAGGGGAGCGGATACCGGGGAGCTGTTTTTT.